Sequencing of this T cell receptor (beta chain) was carried out in a study of post-analysis software for immune sequencing data. Study in general: Patients with relapsing-remitting, secondary progressive and progressive-relapsing multiple sclerosis courses were all represented.

This clonotype was detected a few times. What it recognizes is unknown. Unique molecular identifiers featured in each of the TCR beta cDNA libraries. With about 0.85 to 10 million T cells as the source, some 510,000 cDNA molecules resulted. From the PCR reads, TCRdb called clonotypes with MiXCR, one entry per CDR3 protein. The table records 700,000 to 800,000 distinct CDR3 sequences, 25% to 30% of them present only once. This CDR3 has 18 residues. Trimming shortened V by 2 bases and J by 0 bases, and 20 bases separated the two germline ends. The germline V gene has CDR1 SGHRS and CDR2 YFSETQ. Study results and limitations: The F measure placed samples prepared in the same batch into strongly shared clusters. Controls had lower frequencies than patients of 4 or 5 TRBV segments, which included TRBV5-6, TRBV5-1 and TRBV20-1. Diversity measured as normalized Chao1 was significantly lower in multiple sclerosis patients than in controls.

The sequence was collected from a girl aged 10-17 years with multiple sclerosis. This chain uses TRBV5-1 with TRBJ1-1; D is unclear. Sequencing used blood. CDR3 coding DNA: TGCGCCAGCAGCTTAAGATCGGGTACGGTCGGTATGAACACTGAAGCTTTCTTT. Translating gives CASSLRSGTVGMNTEAFF.